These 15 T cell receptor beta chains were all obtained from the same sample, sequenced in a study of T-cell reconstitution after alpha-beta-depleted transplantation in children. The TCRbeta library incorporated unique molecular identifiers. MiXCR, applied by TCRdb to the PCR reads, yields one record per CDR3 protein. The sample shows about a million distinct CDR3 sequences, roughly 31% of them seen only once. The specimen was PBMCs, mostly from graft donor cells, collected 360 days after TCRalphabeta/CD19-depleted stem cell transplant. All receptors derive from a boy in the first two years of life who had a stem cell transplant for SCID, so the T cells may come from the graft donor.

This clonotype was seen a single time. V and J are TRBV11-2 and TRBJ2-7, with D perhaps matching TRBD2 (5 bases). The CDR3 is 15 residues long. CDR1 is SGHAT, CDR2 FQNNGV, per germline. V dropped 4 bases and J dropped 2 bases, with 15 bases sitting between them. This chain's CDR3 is CASSSFRGFTYEQYF. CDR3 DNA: TGTGCCAGCAGCTCTTTTAGAGGGTTTACCTACGAGCAGTACTTC.

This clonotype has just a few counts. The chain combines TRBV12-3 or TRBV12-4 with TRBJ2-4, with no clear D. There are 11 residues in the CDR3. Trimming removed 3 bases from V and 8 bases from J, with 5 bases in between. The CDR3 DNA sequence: TGTGCCAGCAGTTTTGAAGACATTCAGTACTTC. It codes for CASSFEDIQYF.

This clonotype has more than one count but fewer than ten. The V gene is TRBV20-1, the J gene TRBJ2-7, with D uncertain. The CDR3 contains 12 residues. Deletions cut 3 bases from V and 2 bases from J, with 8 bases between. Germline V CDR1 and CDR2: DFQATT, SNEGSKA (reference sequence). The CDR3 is CSASPYTYEQYF. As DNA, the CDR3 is TGCAGTGCTAGCCCCTATACCTACGAGCAGTACTTC.

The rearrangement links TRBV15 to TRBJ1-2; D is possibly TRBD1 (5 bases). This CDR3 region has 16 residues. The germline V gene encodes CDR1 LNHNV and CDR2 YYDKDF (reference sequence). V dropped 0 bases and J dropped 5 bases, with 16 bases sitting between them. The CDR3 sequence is CATSRDRAGWTYGYTF. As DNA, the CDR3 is TGTGCCACCAGCAGAGATCGTGCAGGGTGGACTTATGGCTACACCTTC.

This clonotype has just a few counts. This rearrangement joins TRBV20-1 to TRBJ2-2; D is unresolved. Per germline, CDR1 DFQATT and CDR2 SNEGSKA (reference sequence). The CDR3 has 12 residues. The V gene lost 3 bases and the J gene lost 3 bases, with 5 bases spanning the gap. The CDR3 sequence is CSASQDTGELFF. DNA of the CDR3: TGCAGTGCTAGTCAGGACACCGGGGAGCTGTTTTTT.

The CDR3 DNA follows: TGTGCCAGCAGCCAAATGGGGGGAGCTGAAGCTTTCTTT. It specifies CASSQMGGAEAFF. The chain has TRBV4-2 and TRBJ1-1; weak D call: TRBD1 (5 bases). The germline V gene encodes CDR1 LGHNA and CDR2 YNFKEQ. Trimming shortened V by 2 bases and J by 6 bases, and 10 bases separated the two germline ends. The CDR3 is 13 residues long.

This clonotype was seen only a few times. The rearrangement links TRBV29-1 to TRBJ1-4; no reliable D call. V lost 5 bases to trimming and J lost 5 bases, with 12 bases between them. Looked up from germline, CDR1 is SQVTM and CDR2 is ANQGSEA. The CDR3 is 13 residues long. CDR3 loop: CSVKGRLNEKLFF. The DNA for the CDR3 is TGCAGCGTTAAAGGACGGCTGAATGAAAAACTGTTTTTT.

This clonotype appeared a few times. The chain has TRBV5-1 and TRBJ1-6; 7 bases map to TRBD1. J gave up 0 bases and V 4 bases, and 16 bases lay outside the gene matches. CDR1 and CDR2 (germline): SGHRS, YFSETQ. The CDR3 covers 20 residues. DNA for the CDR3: TGCGCCAGCAGCCCAACAGGACGACAGGGCGTAAGCTCCTATAATTCACCCCTCCACTTT. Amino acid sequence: CASSPTGRQGVSSYNSPLHF.

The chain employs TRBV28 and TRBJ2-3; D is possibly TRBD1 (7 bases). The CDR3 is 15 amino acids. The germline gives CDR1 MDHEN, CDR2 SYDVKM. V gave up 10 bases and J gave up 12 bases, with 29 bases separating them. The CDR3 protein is CATHSGDRVGSAQYF. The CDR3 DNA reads TGTGCCACTCATAGCGGAGACAGGGTGGGCTCGGCCCAGTATTTT.

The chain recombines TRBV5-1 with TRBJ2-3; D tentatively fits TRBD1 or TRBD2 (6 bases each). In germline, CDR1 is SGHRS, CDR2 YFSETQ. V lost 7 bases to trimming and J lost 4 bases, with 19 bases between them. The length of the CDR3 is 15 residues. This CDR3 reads CASGGGGHSADTQYF. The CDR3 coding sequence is TGCGCCAGCGGCGGAGGGGGGCATAGCGCAGATACGCAGTATTTT.

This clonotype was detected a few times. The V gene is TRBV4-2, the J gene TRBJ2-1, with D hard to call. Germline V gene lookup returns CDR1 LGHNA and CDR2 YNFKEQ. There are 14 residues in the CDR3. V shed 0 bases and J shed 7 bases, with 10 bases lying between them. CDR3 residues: CASSQDSVSNEQFF. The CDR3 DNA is TGTGCCAGCAGCCAAGATTCGGTATCAAATGAGCAGTTCTTC.

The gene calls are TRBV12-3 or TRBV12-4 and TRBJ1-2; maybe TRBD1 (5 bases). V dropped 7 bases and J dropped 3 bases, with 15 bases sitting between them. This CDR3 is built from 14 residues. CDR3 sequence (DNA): TGTGCCAGCACCCTTGGACAAACGTACTATGGCTACACCTTC. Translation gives CASTLGQTYYGYTF.

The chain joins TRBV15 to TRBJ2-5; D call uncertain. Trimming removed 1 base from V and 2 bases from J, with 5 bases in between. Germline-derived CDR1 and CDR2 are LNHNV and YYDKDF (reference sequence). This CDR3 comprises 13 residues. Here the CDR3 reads CATSRVGQETQYF. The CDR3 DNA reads TGTGCCACCAGCAGAGTGGGACAAGAGACCCAGTACTTC.

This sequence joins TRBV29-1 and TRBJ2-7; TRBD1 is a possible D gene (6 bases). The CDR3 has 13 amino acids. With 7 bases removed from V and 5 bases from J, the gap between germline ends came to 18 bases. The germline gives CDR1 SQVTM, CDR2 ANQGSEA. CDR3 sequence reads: CSAQGQVPHEQYF. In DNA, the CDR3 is TGCAGCGCACAGGGACAAGTTCCGCACGAGCAGTACTTC.

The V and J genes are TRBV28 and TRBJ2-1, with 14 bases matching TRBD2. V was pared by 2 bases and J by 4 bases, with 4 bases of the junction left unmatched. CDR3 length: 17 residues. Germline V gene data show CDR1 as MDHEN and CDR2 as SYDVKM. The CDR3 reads CASSLGLAGGGYNEQFF. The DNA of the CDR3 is TGTGCCAGCAGTTTAGGACTAGCGGGGGGCGGATACAATGAGCAGTTCTTC.